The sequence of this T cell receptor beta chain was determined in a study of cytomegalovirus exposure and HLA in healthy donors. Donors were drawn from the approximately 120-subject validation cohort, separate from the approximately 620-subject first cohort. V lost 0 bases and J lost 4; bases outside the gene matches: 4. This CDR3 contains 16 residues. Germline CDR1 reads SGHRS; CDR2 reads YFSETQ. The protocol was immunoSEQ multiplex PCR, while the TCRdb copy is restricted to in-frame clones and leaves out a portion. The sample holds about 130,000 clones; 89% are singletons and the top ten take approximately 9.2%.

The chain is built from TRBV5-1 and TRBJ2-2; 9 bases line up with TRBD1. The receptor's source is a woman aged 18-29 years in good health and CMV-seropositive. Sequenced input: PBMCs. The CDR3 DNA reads TGCGCCAGCAGCTTGGAGGGACAGGGTAGCACCGGGGAGCTGTTTTTT. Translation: CASSLEGQGSTGELFF.